The clone carrying this T cell receptor beta chain has at least ten counts. The antigen remains unidentified. This specimen belongs to a study of T-cell reconstitution after alpha-beta-depleted transplantation in children. General study findings and limits: Approximately two months post-transplant, alpha-beta T cells reportedly originated from several hundred expanded graft clones. From newly produced T cells came most of the T-cell counts and diversity one year after transplant. Some patients owed their high day-60 TCRbeta diversity to surviving recipient T cells and thymic progenitors.

With 0 bases removed from V and 5 bases from J, the gap between germline ends came to 11 bases. The CDR3 is 16 residues long. Preparing the TCRbeta library involved the use of unique molecular identifiers. One entry per CDR3 protein, called by TCRdb with MiXCR from the PCR reads. The sample has tens of thousands of distinct CDR3 sequences; 4.9% are singletons. The chain couples TRBV12-3 or TRBV12-4 to TRBJ1-6, with D possibly being TRBD1 (6 bases). The receptor was isolated from a boy under three years old who had a stem cell transplant for acute myeloid leukemia, so the T cells may come from the graft donor. Sequencing used PBMCs, mostly from graft donor cells, obtained 180 days after TCRalphabeta/CD19-depleted stem cell transplant. CDR3 sequence reads: CASSLAPWGHNSPLHF. The CDR3, as DNA: TGTGCCAGCAGTTTAGCGCCTTGGGGGCATAATTCACCCCTCCACTTT.